One TCR beta chain is described in this entry. The antigen this receptor binds is unknown. There are no base qualities to consult, and no much larger clone falls within one base. From the cysteine up to the phenylalanine, the CDR3 has a length of 15 residues. Kept here is only the CDR3 DNA, which spans 45 bases and is read in frame from base 1. The germline V gene yields ENHRY for CDR1 and SYGVKD for CDR2. From V the trimming removes 7 bases and from J it removes 5 bases, while the gene matches leave 12 bases of the junction unaccounted for. The immunoSEQ Assay, a bias-controlled multiplex PCR, was used to amplify TCRbeta CDR3 regions from genomic DNA. In the paper's pipeline: Within the assay, amplification of reference gene primers was used to estimate how many nucleated cells each sample contained. To quantify the absolute abundance of each unique TCRbeta CDR3 rearrangement, sequence reads were collapsed and filtered. For each sample, productive Simpson clonality was calculated as the square root of Simpson's diversity index over productive rearrangements. As stored in TCRdb, this immuneACCESS dataset retains in-frame rearrangements with V and J assigned. A fraction of the clones does not appear; measured against another copy, unresolved V genes explain less than half of the discrepancy, and the remainder lacks a known reason. The V and J calls and clone size come from that table; D and trimming were worked out from the DNA. The sample records approximately 150,000 clones, over 75% of which are singletons. The ten top clones hold approximately 5% of the sample.

Collaborating institutions collected whole blood in K2EDTA tubes following their own protocols. For TCRbeta analysis, collaborator samples were shipped as frozen whole blood, as isolated PBMCs, or as DNA extracted from either sample type. This sample stems from a study of blood T cell repertoires in COVID-19 (dated by TCRdb to 2019 to 2021). Study-level background: Samples covering the acute and convalescent phases of COVID-19 were provided by collaborators in the United States, Italy and Spain. Nearly every sample came with metadata listing a de-identified subject ID, COVID-19 status, age in years and sex. The dataset comprised deeply sampled blood TCRbeta repertoires from subjects exposed to, actively infected with, or recovered from COVID-19. The prospective study material was composed of cDNA or gDNA derived from T cells, B-cell-depleted T cells, or PBMCs. The repertoires were released in a freely available public database meant as a resource for research on the immune response to SARS-CoV-2. Samples were obtained from the ongoing ImmuneRACE study (first 160 participants) and from 1,200 or so subjects provided by 6 global collaborators. HLA class I and class II types, where available, came from metadata supplied by the sample provider rather than from assay-based typing.

Points the paper makes about the study in general: Clinical and demographic metadata were provided uncurated, with the amount varying by source and participant.

The sequence is built from TRBV10-3 and TRBJ2-3, with TRBD1 matching 7 junction bases. The source is a woman in her forties or fifties with acute or convalescent COVID-19. The sequencing input was peripheral blood. The CDR3 region: CAINSAGGVGDTQYF. In nucleotides, the sequence is TGTGCCATCAACTCGGCAGGGGGTGTCGGAGATACGCAGTATTTT.